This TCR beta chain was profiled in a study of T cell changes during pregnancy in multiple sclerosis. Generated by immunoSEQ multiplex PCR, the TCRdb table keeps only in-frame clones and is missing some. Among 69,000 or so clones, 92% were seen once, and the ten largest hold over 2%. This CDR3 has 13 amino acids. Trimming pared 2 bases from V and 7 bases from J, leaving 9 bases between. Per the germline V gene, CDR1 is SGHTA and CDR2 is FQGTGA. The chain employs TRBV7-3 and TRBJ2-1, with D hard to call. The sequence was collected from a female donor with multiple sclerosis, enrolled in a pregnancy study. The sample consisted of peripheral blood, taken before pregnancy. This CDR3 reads CASSLSIMNEQFF. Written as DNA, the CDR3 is TGTGCCAGCAGCTTATCTATAATGAATGAGCAGTTCTTC. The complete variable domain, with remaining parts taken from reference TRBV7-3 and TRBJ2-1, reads GAGVSQTPSNKVTEKGKYVELRCDPISGHTALYWYRQSLGQGPEFLIYFQGTGAADDSGLPNDRFFAVRPEGSVSTLKIQRTERGDSAVYLCASSLSIMNEQFFGPGTRLTVL.